Listed below are T cell receptor beta chains from one sample, sequenced in a study of blood T cells in healthy people across ages. MiXCR, applied by TCRdb to the 5' RACE reads, yields one record per CDR3 protein. The data contain roughly 1,700,000 distinct CDR3 sequences, under 30% of them singletons. Sequencing input: blood. These receptor sequences come from a woman aged 30 to 39 in good health. Each CDR3 is given with its conserved first and last residue. The order of the fields is J gene, V gene, CDR3 protein.

>TRBJ1-2|TRBV19
CASTVTGGYGYTF
>-|TRBV7-2
CASRSQGQTETQYF
>TRBJ2-2|TRBV5-1
CASSSIPGLGNTGELFF
>TRBJ1-2|TRBV7-2
CVSSSRGGNYGYTF
>TRBJ2-1|TRBV11-2
CASSLRTSGWGNEQFF
>TRBJ2-3|TRBV5-6
CASSLLGHPIGTDTQYF
>TRBJ1-2|TRBV25-1
CASERSQGSGVGYTF
>-|TRBV7-2
CASSLAGRGTALYEQYF
>TRBJ2-4|TRBV7-9
CASSLVTQGVHLAKNIQYF
>TRBJ2-5|TRBV5-7
CASSNIAGEYQETQYF
>TRBJ2-7|TRBV6-5
CTSSYGAGVYEQYF
>TRBJ2-5|TRBV20-1
CSTGLAGPETQYF
>TRBJ1-3|TRBV29-1
CSVSLHTGDGTIYF
>TRBJ2-3|TRBV7-6
CASSLNRNTDTQYF
>TRBJ2-3|TRBV10-3
CAIGRAFSTDTQYF
>TRBJ2-1|TRBV29-1
CSVVTSGSLGEQFF
>TRBJ1-2|TRBV2
CASTTSRVPRNGYTF
>TRBJ2-5|TRBV20-1
CSAGRTQGTQYF